These T cell receptor beta chains were read from a single sample in a study of beta chain features in type 1 diabetes. Method: immunoSEQ multiplex PCR; TCRdb's copy keeps in-frame clones and lacks some. The table lists 500,000 to 850,000 clones, around 15% of them singletons, with approximately 0.039% in the top ten. The source material was naive CD4+ T cells from blood. These receptors originate from a man younger than 35 with type 1 diabetes. Each CDR3 is given without its conserved first and last residue.

CDR3 protein: ASSEIGRTTDTQY
J gene: TRBJ2-3
V gene: TRBV6-4

CDR3 protein: AWSVEDGTEAF
J gene: TRBJ1-1
V gene: TRBV30

CDR3 protein: ASSYKGQGSGNTIY
J gene: TRBJ1-3
V gene: TRBV6-5

CDR3 protein: ASSVVTGGRVNEQF
J gene: TRBJ2-1
V gene: TRBV9

CDR3 protein: ASSEDQVWDNEQF
J gene: TRBJ2-1
V gene: TRBV2

CDR3 protein: ASSEEGTDTQY
J gene: TRBJ2-3
V gene: TRBV10-2

CDR3 protein: ASSAIDRVETQY
J gene: TRBJ2-5
V gene: TRBV9

CDR3 protein: ASSLIPSGGYT
J gene: TRBJ1-2
V gene: TRBV5-1

CDR3 protein: SARRLTEAF
J gene: TRBJ1-1
V gene: TRBV20-1

CDR3 protein: AARQRGLSDTQY
J gene: TRBJ2-3
V gene: TRBV6-1

CDR3 protein: ASNTSPYGYT
J gene: TRBJ1-2
V gene: TRBV30

CDR3 protein: ASSVRGTEAF
J gene: TRBJ1-1
V gene: TRBV19

CDR3 protein: ASSWDGNQPQH
J gene: TRBJ1-5
V gene: TRBV6-5

CDR3 protein: ASTPRGTGPEQY
J gene: TRBJ2-7
V gene: TRBV28

CDR3 protein: ASSPGQGATYEQY
J gene: TRBJ2-7
V gene: TRBV7-6

CDR3 protein: ASTGGSFYEQY
J gene: TRBJ2-7
V gene: TRBV7-2

CDR3 protein: AWSRMGNEQY
J gene: TRBJ2-7
V gene: TRBV30

CDR3 protein: ASSLTGTSGANVLT
J gene: TRBJ2-6
V gene: TRBV7-8

CDR3 protein: ASSGPGRGAQDTQY
J gene: TRBJ2-3
V gene: TRBV9

CDR3 protein: ASSPDLAGADTQY
J gene: TRBJ2-3
V gene: TRBV18

CDR3 protein: ASSFSTLQETQY
J gene: TRBJ2-5
V gene: TRBV5-1

CDR3 protein: ASSFRQGEF
J gene: TRBJ2-1
V gene: TRBV28

CDR3 protein: ASEPGQRNSPLH
J gene: TRBJ1-6
V gene: TRBV4-3

CDR3 protein: ASSLRTGSNEQF
J gene: TRBJ2-1
V gene: TRBV5-6

CDR3 protein: TRPIGMGEALDTQY
J gene: TRBJ2-3
V gene: TRBV1

CDR3 protein: ASSSQVHSGNTIY
J gene: TRBJ1-3
V gene: TRBV11-2

CDR3 protein: ASSLLPGKTDTQY
J gene: TRBJ2-3
V gene: TRBV7-9

CDR3 protein: ASSIRVAVSTDTQY
J gene: TRBJ2-3
V gene: TRBV19

CDR3 protein: ASSESEKLF
J gene: TRBJ1-4
V gene: TRBV2

CDR3 protein: ASSALAGGEQY
J gene: TRBJ2-7
V gene: TRBV2

CDR3 protein: ASSIPRDTQY
J gene: TRBJ2-3
V gene: TRBV19

CDR3 protein: ASSARTGDTQY
J gene: TRBJ2-3
V gene: TRBV14

CDR3 protein: ASSESPSTDTQY
J gene: TRBJ2-3
V gene: TRBV2

CDR3 protein: ASSPGTRPNAY
J gene: TRBJ2-7
V gene: TRBV28

CDR3 protein: ASTVGLAVDTGELF
J gene: TRBJ2-2
V gene: TRBV7-2

CDR3 protein: ATSRDQSSGFPPQH
J gene: TRBJ1-5
V gene: TRBV15

CDR3 protein: ASSHTDSNQPQH
J gene: TRBJ1-5
V gene: TRBV7-2

CDR3 protein: ASSTPTARETQY
J gene: TRBJ2-5
V gene: TRBV5-4

CDR3 protein: ASSLGISTDTQY
J gene: TRBJ2-3
V gene: TRBV5-6

CDR3 protein: ASRGGQVLYGYT
J gene: TRBJ1-2
V gene: TRBV2

CDR3 protein: SASYGYT
J gene: TRBJ1-2
V gene: TRBV20-1

CDR3 protein: ASNPPGQAKNIQY
J gene: TRBJ2-4
V gene: TRBV28

CDR3 protein: ATSRDRGAHGSGNTIY
J gene: TRBJ1-3
V gene: TRBV15

CDR3 protein: ASSSAGLGNYGYT
J gene: TRBJ1-2
V gene: TRBV28

CDR3 protein: ASRQGRGYT
J gene: TRBJ1-2
V gene: TRBV6-5

CDR3 protein: ASSPIPRTSGSETQY
J gene: TRBJ2-5
V gene: TRBV4-1

CDR3 protein: ASSQTPTGSYEQY
J gene: TRBJ2-7
V gene: TRBV7-6

CDR3 protein: ASSLYRGSNEQY
J gene: TRBJ2-7
V gene: TRBV11-2

CDR3 protein: ASSLEPLGTDTQY
J gene: TRBJ2-3
V gene: TRBV11-2

CDR3 protein: ASSFRLAGNNEQF
J gene: TRBJ2-1
V gene: TRBV19

CDR3 protein: AWRDDRGLSPYEQY
J gene: TRBJ2-7
V gene: TRBV30

CDR3 protein: ASSPPAYGYT
J gene: TRBJ1-2
V gene: TRBV6-1

CDR3 protein: ASSYRLPHEQF
J gene: TRBJ2-1
V gene: TRBV9

CDR3 protein: ASSSIVYNEQF
J gene: TRBJ2-1
V gene: TRBV28

CDR3 protein: SVSGNEQF
J gene: TRBJ2-1
V gene: TRBV20-1

CDR3 protein: ASSLSGPHLGY
J gene: TRBJ2-7
V gene: TRBV28